Sequencing of this TCR beta chain was carried out in a study of T cells after somatic rescue of genetic block. Germline V gene lookup returns CDR1 MNHEY and CDR2 SMNVEV (reference sequence). The CDR3 spans 14 residues. Trimming shortened V by 2 bases and J by 0 bases, and 5 bases separated the two germline ends. Here immunoSEQ multiplex PCR was the method, and the copy in TCRdb shows in-frame clones only, minus some. The repertoire includes about 52,000 clones, around 96% of them detected once, and roughly 0.077% sits in the top ten. The chain is built from TRBV27 and TRBJ2-1; D possibly corresponds to TRBD1 (5 bases). The clonotype comes from a child younger than two. What was sequenced was peripheral blood mononuclear cells (PBMCs). CDR3 in DNA: TGTGCCAGCAGTTTAACAGGCTCCTACAATGAGCAGTTCTTC. Translating it yields CASSLTGSYNEQFF.